A selection of T cell receptor beta chains follows, all from one sample in a study of cytomegalovirus exposure and HLA in healthy donors. Method: immunoSEQ multiplex PCR; TCRdb's copy keeps in-frame clones and lacks some. The sample includes 180,000 or so clones, roughly a tenth seen only once; the top ten take 1% to 1.5%. The sequenced material came from PBMCs. The receptors here all came from a woman in her thirties in good health and CMV-seropositive. Both conserved end residues are part of each CDR3. A D gene is named only where the DNA matches it firmly. Clone size is given for some rows only: seen once, a few or many times, or a class if the clone is expanded.

d_gene: TRBD1
abundance: few
j_gene: TRBJ1-1
v_gene: TRBV30
CDR3aa: CAWAGTGPFLYTEAFF
CDR3nt: TGTGCCTGGGCAGGGACAGGGCCTTTTCTCTACACTGAAGCTTTCTTT

d_gene: -
abundance: few
j_gene: TRBJ2-2
v_gene: TRBV2
CDR3aa: CASGGGGATGELFF
CDR3nt: TGTGCCAGCGGAGGGGGGGGTGCCACCGGGGAGCTGTTTTTT

d_gene: -
abundance: -
j_gene: TRBJ1-1
v_gene: TRBV6-5
CDR3aa: CASRWGGRFTEAFF
CDR3nt: TGTGCCAGCAGGTGGGGGGGGCGGTTCACTGAAGCTTTCTTT

d_gene: TRBD2
abundance: few
j_gene: TRBJ2-5
v_gene: TRBV5-1
CDR3aa: CASSSQAGEVKTQYF
CDR3nt: TGCGCCAGCAGCTCCCAGGCGGGAGAGGTGAAGACCCAGTACTTC

d_gene: -
abundance: few
j_gene: TRBJ1-1
v_gene: TRBV29-1
CDR3aa: CSVRRAGTEAFF
CDR3nt: TGCAGCGTTCGGCGGGCTGGCACTGAAGCTTTCTTT

d_gene: TRBD1
abundance: few
j_gene: TRBJ1-3
v_gene: TRBV5-8
CDR3aa: CASSRVGTGLSGNTIYF
CDR3nt: TGTGCCAGCAGCCGGGTTGGGACAGGCCTTTCTGGAAACACCATATATTTT

d_gene: -
abundance: few
j_gene: TRBJ1-1
v_gene: TRBV6-5
CDR3aa: CASSSSQANTEAFF
CDR3nt: TGTGCCAGCAGCTCAAGTCAGGCGAACACTGAAGCTTTCTTT

d_gene: -
abundance: few
j_gene: TRBJ1-5
v_gene: TRBV6-1
CDR3aa: CASSRTEFSNQPQHF
CDR3nt: TGTGCCAGCAGTCGGACAGAGTTTAGCAATCAGCCCCAGCATTTT

d_gene: -
abundance: -
j_gene: TRBJ2-1
v_gene: TRBV5-1
CDR3aa: CASSRARDREQFF
CDR3nt: TGCGCCAGCAGCCGTGCCCGTGACAGGGAGCAGTTCTTC

d_gene: -
abundance: few
j_gene: TRBJ2-2
v_gene: TRBV2
CDR3aa: CASSQVQYRGELFF
CDR3nt: TGTGCCAGCAGTCAAGTTCAGTATCGTGGGGAGCTGTTTTTT

d_gene: -
abundance: few
j_gene: TRBJ1-2
v_gene: TRBV29-1
CDR3aa: CSVEGPGGNGYTF
CDR3nt: TGCAGCGTTGAAGGGCCCGGAGGGAATGGCTACACCTTC

d_gene: TRBD2
abundance: few
j_gene: TRBJ2-3
v_gene: TRBV5-4
CDR3aa: CASSLSTSGFTDTQYF
CDR3nt: TGTGCCAGCAGCTTGTCCACTAGCGGTTTCACAGATACGCAGTATTTT

d_gene: -
abundance: -
j_gene: TRBJ2-7
v_gene: TRBV2
CDR3aa: CASSGWSEQYF
CDR3nt: TGTGCCAGCAGTGGTTGGAGCGAGCAGTACTTC

d_gene: TRBD1
abundance: -
j_gene: TRBJ1-5
v_gene: TRBV5-1
CDR3aa: CASSAGQPSDQPQHF
CDR3nt: TGCGCCAGCAGCGCGGGACAGCCATCCGATCAGCCCCAGCATTTT

d_gene: -
abundance: -
j_gene: TRBJ2-3
v_gene: TRBV6-1
CDR3aa: CASSASFYTDTQYF
CDR3nt: TGTGCCAGCAGTGCGAGCTTTTACACAGATACGCAGTATTTT

d_gene: -
abundance: few
j_gene: TRBJ1-3
v_gene: TRBV10-1
CDR3aa: CASSRGSGNTIYF
CDR3nt: TGCGCCAGCAGTCGGGGTTCTGGAAACACCATATATTTT

d_gene: -
abundance: -
j_gene: TRBJ2-7
v_gene: TRBV5-1
CDR3aa: CASSLGVRYEQYF
CDR3nt: TGCGCCAGCAGCTTAGGAGTGAGGTACGAGCAGTACTTC

d_gene: TRBD2
abundance: few
j_gene: TRBJ2-3
v_gene: TRBV7-9
CDR3aa: CASSHSGARGTQYF
CDR3nt: TGTGCCAGCAGCCATAGCGGGGCCCGAGGTACGCAGTATTTT

d_gene: TRBD2
abundance: -
j_gene: TRBJ2-7
v_gene: TRBV4-1
CDR3aa: CASSQLAGSYEQYF
CDR3nt: TGCGCCAGCAGCCAATTAGCGGGCAGCTACGAGCAGTACTTC

d_gene: -
abundance: -
j_gene: TRBJ2-5
v_gene: TRBV2
CDR3aa: CASSAVGGGETQYF
CDR3nt: TGTGCCAGCAGTGCCGTGGGAGGGGGGGAGACCCAGTACTTC

d_gene: -
abundance: few
j_gene: TRBJ1-1
v_gene: TRBV10-1
CDR3aa: CASSEGGRAMNTEAFF
CDR3nt: TGCGCCAGCAGTGAGGGAGGGAGAGCGATGAACACTGAAGCTTTCTTT

d_gene: -
abundance: -
j_gene: TRBJ1-4
v_gene: TRBV5-1
CDR3aa: CASSGGNEKLFF
CDR3nt: TGCGCCAGCAGCGGCGGTAATGAAAAACTGTTTTTT

d_gene: -
abundance: -
j_gene: TRBJ2-2
v_gene: TRBV5-4
CDR3aa: CASSRGLTNTGELFF
CDR3nt: TGTGCCAGCAGCCGTGGACTAACGAACACCGGGGAGCTGTTTTTT

d_gene: -
abundance: -
j_gene: TRBJ1-1
v_gene: TRBV6-5
CDR3aa: CASSYSWGLETEAFF
CDR3nt: TGTGCCAGCAGTTACTCGTGGGGGCTGGAGACTGAAGCTTTCTTT

d_gene: TRBD2
abundance: few
j_gene: TRBJ2-3
v_gene: TRBV2
CDR3aa: CASSEVASGHRTDTQYF
CDR3nt: TGTGCCAGCAGTGAAGTGGCTAGCGGTCACCGCACAGATACGCAGTATTTT

d_gene: TRBD1
abundance: -
j_gene: TRBJ2-7
v_gene: TRBV7-6
CDR3aa: CASSLGATGPYEQYF
CDR3nt: TGTGCCAGCAGCTTAGGAGCGACAGGGCCTTACGAGCAGTACTTC

d_gene: -
abundance: -
j_gene: TRBJ1-2
v_gene: TRBV6-5
CDR3aa: CASSYSGPGDYGYTF
CDR3nt: TGTGCCAGCAGTTACTCGGGTCCAGGCGACTATGGCTACACCTTC

d_gene: TRBD2
abundance: few
j_gene: TRBJ2-3
v_gene: TRBV10-3
CDR3aa: CAISGRLAGEADTQYF
CDR3nt: TGTGCCATCAGTGGCCGGCTAGCGGGAGAGGCAGATACGCAGTATTTT

d_gene: TRBD1
abundance: few
j_gene: TRBJ1-2
v_gene: TRBV27
CDR3aa: CASSYLGTEVYGYTF
CDR3nt: TGTGCCAGCAGTTACCTCGGGACAGAGGTCTATGGCTACACCTTC

d_gene: TRBD1
abundance: few
j_gene: TRBJ2-7
v_gene: TRBV27
CDR3aa: CASSLYSGQTSYEQYF
CDR3nt: TGTGCCAGCAGTTTATATTCGGGACAGACTTCCTACGAGCAGTACTTC

d_gene: TRBD1
abundance: few
j_gene: TRBJ1-2
v_gene: TRBV27
CDR3aa: CASSLAGQVYGYTF
CDR3nt: TGTGCCAGCAGTTTAGCCGGACAGGTCTATGGCTACACCTTC

d_gene: TRBD2
abundance: -
j_gene: TRBJ2-3
v_gene: TRBV19
CDR3aa: CAASLANTDTQYF
CDR3nt: TGTGCCGCTTCACTAGCGAACACAGATACGCAGTATTTT